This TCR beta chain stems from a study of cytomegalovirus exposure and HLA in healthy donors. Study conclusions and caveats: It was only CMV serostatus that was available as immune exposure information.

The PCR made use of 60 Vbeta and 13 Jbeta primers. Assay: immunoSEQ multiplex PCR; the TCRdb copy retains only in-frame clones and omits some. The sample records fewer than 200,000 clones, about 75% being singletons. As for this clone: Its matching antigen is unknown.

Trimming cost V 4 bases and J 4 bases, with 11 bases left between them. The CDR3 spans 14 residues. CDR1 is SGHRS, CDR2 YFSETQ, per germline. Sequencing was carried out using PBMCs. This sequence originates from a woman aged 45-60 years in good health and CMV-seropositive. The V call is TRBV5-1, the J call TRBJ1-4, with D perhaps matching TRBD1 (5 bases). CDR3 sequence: CASSIGQDNEKLFF. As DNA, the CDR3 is TGCGCCAGCAGCATTGGACAAGATAATGAAAAACTGTTTTTT. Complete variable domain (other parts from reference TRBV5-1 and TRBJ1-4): KAGVTQTPRYLIKTRGQQVTLSCSPISGHRSVSWYQQTPGQGLQFLFEYFSETQRNKGNFPGRFSGRQFSNSRSEMNVSTLELGDSALYLCASSIGQDNEKLFFGSGTQLSVL.